The text below deals with one T cell receptor beta chain. The junction had 2 bases not matched to a gene; V was cut back by 4 bases and J by 0 bases. The CDR3 is 13 residues long. CDR1 is SQVTM, CDR2 ANQGSEA, per germline. Authors' processing steps: Amplification with reference gene primers provided the estimates of nucleated cell counts. Method: immunoSEQ multiplex PCR; TCRdb's copy keeps in-frame clones and lacks some. The D gene and trimming were derived from the DNA, and the V and J assignments and clone size from that table. This sample has roughly 260,000 clones, with roughly 84% found just once. These data come from a study of blood T cell repertoires in COVID-19. Study information: Donors in the United States, Italy and Spain gave samples during acute or convalescent COVID-19. In each case, the material was cDNA or gDNA derived from T cells, B-cell-depleted T cells, or PBMCs.

V gene TRBV29-1 combines with J gene TRBJ1-2; the match to TRBD1 covers 7 bases. The source of this sequence is a woman in her 40s who had recovered from COVID-19. Source material: peripheral blood. CDR3 sequence: CSVGQGANYGYTF. The DNA for the CDR3 is TGCAGCGTTGGGCAGGGGGCTAACTATGGCTACACCTTC.